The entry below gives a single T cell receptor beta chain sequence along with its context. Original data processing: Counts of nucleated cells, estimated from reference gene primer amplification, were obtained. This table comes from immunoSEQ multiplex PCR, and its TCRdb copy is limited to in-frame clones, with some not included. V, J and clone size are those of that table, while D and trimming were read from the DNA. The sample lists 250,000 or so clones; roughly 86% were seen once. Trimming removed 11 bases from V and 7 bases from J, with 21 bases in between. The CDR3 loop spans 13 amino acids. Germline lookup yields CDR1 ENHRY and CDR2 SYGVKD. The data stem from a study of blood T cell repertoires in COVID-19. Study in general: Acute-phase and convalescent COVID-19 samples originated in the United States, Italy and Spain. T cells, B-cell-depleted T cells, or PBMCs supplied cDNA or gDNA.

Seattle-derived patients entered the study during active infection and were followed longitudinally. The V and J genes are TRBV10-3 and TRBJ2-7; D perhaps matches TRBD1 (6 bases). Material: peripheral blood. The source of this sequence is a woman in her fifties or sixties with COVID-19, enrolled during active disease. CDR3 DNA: TGTGCCCACCGGGACACCCCATCGGGGGAGCAGTACTTC. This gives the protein CAHRDTPSGEQYF.